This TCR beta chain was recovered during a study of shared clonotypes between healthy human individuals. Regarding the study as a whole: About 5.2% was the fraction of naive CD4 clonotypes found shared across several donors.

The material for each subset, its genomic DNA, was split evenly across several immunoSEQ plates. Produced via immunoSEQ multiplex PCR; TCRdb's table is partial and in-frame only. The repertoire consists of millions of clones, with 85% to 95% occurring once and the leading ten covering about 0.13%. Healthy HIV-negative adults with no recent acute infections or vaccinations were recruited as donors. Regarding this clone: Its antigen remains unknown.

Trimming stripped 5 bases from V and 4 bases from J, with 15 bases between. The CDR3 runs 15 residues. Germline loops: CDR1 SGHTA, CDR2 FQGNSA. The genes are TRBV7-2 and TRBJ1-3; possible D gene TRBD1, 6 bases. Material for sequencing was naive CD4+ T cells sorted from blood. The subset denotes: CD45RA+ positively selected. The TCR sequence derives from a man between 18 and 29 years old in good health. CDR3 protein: CASSLAGATGNTIYF. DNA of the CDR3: TGTGCCAGCAGCCTTGCGGGGGCCACCGGAAACACCATATATTTT.